This T cell receptor beta chain was found in a study of CD8 T cells in Susac syndrome. Germline assignment: CDR1 LGHNA and CDR2 YSLEER. The ends were cut back, 0 bases at V and 7 bases at J, with 16 bases in the middle. The CDR3 has 15 residues. Random hexamers were used to reverse transcribe an amount of roughly 0.45 to 1 ug RNA. TCRdb re-analysed the immunoSEQ multiplex PCR reads in MiXCR, keeping a single row per CDR3 protein. The sample holds about 120,000 distinct CDR3 sequences; just under 95% are singletons and the top ten take about 0.11%. TCR beta sequences were obtained from blood CD8+ and CD4+ T cells.

The chain carries TRBV4-3 and TRBJ2-7; D gene unclear. The source material was CD8+ T cells from PBMCs. The sequence was obtained from a human donor in good health. CDR3 sequence: CASSQDEDRLREQYF. CDR3 DNA: TGCGCCAGCAGCCAAGATGAGGACCGCTTACGGGAGCAGTACTTC.